These 4 T cell receptor beta chains were sequenced from one sample in a study of blood T cell repertoires in COVID-19. Method: immunoSEQ multiplex PCR; TCRdb's copy keeps in-frame clones and lacks some. The sample holds 140,000 to 150,000 clones, around four fifths seen once. The sample taken for sequencing was PBMCs or T cells enriched from blood (not recorded which). Receptors originate from a woman in her thirties or forties who had recovered from COVID-19.

The chain links TRBV7-9 to TRBJ2-1, with D unresolved. Germline V gene lookup returns CDR1 SEHNR and CDR2 FQNEAQ (reference sequence). Trimming took 5 bases from V and 8 from J, leaving 13 bases between them. This CDR3 has 13 residues. The CDR3 DNA sequence: TGTGCCAGCAGCGTCCGCCAGCGCGATGAGCAGTTCTTC. Translation gives CASSVRQRDEQFF.

This sequence joins TRBV19 and TRBJ1-1, with 8 nucleotides matching TRBD1. V dropped 7 bases and J dropped 0; count of bases not matched to a gene: 16. Germline-derived CDR1 and CDR2 are LNHDA and SQIVND (reference sequence). The CDR3 covers 18 residues. CDR3 coding DNA: TGTGCCAGTACCACTAGCCCCCGCACAGGGGGGATGAACACTGAAGCTTTCTTT. Protein product: CASTTSPRTGGMNTEAFF. The variable domain in full, completed from reference TRBV19 and TRBJ1-1, reads DGGITQSPKYLFRKEGQNVTLSCEQNLNHDAMYWYRQDPGQGLRLIYYSQIVNDFQKGDIAEGYSVSREKKESFPLTVTSAQKNPTAFYLCASTTSPRTGGMNTEAFFGQGTRLTVV.

In DNA, the CDR3 is TGTGCCAGCAGCTTGGGGGGGCCGACAGATACGCAGTATTTT. Protein: CASSLGGPTDTQYF. The gene calls are TRBV5-6 and TRBJ2-3; the D gene is possibly TRBD1 (6 bases). The V and J ends lost 0 bases and 3 bases respectively, with 8 bases between them. CDR1 is SGHDT and CDR2 is YYEEEE in the germline V gene. The CDR3 totals 14 residues.

The chain links TRBV7-9 to TRBJ1-5, with 10 bases matching TRBD1. From germline, CDR1 is SEHNR and CDR2 FQNEAQ (reference sequence). Trimming took 8 bases from V and 2 from J; bases not matched to a gene: 9. The CDR3 has 16 residues. Written as DNA, the CDR3 is TGTGCCAGCGACTCTGGACAGGGGGAAGGCAATCAGCCCCAGCATTTT. Translation gives CASDSGQGEGNQPQHF.